Presented here are 21 T cell receptor beta chains from one specimen sequenced in a study of Ad26.COV2.S vaccination and SARS-CoV-2 variants. Measured with immunoSEQ multiplex PCR; TCRdb has only the in-frame clones, and not every one. The data show roughly 400,000 clones, with around 92% seen just once and more than 1.5% held by the top ten. Treatment specified: roughly 18 received Ad26.COV2.S at low or high dose, single or two shots; five or six received placebo; per-sample allocation not given. Sampling happened 63 days after the first vaccine or placebo injection. Sequenced material: peripheral blood, taken in a trial of Ad26.COV2.S vaccine versus placebo. The receptor source for this set is a person aged 18-65 years who received the Ad26.COV2.S COVID-19 vaccine or a placebo.

The V and J genes are TRBV19 and TRBJ2-1; 8 bases map to TRBD2. Trimming cost V 3 bases and J 3 bases; bases outside gene matches: 4. This CDR3 has 15 residues. The germline CDR1 and CDR2 sequences are LNHDA and SQIVND (reference sequence). The CDR3 spells CASSIKRGLYNEQFF. For the CDR3, the DNA is TGTGCCAGTAGTATTAAGCGGGGGCTCTACAATGAGCAGTTCTTC.

The chain is built from TRBV3-1 (or the pseudogene TRBV3-2) and TRBJ2-5; 13 bases fit TRBD2. V lost 5 bases to trimming and J lost 4 bases; unmatched junction nucleotides: 7. This CDR3 region has 16 residues. CDR1 is LGHDT and CDR2 is YNNKEL in the germline V gene (reference sequence). CDR3 sequence (DNA): TGTGCCAGCAGCTTTCGGACTAGCGGGGGTCGAGAGACCCAGTACTTC. Translating it yields CASSFRTSGGRETQYF.

The chain recombines TRBV9 with TRBJ2-1, with 8 bases lining up with TRBD1. Germline CDR1 SGDLS, CDR2 YYNGEE. This CDR3 contains 15 residues. V gave up 4 bases and J gave up 1 base; unmatched junction bases: 4. The CDR3 here is CASSSRDRSYNEQFF. Here the CDR3 DNA reads TGTGCCAGCAGCTCACGGGACAGGTCCTACAATGAGCAGTTCTTC.

This chain connects TRBV28 to TRBJ2-3; the match to TRBD2 covers 11 bases. The CDR3 covers 14 residues. CDR1 MDHEN and CDR2 SYDVKM come from the germline V gene. V lost 9 bases and J lost 3; bases outside the gene matches: 5. DNA for the CDR3: TGTGCCAGTATAGCGGGGGGGCCGACAGATACGCAGTATTTT. Its protein product is CASIAGGPTDTQYF.

The CDR3 reads CAWSGERTTGGGSYEQYF. For the CDR3, the DNA is TGTGCCTGGAGTGGCGAACGTACGACAGGTGGCGGATCCTACGAGCAGTACTTC. The chain combines TRBV30 with TRBJ2-7, with a tentative D call TRBD1 (6 bases). The V gene lost 1 base and the J gene lost 1 base, with 23 bases spanning the gap. The germline CDR1 and CDR2 sequences are GTSNPN and SVGIG (reference sequence). The CDR3 has 18 residues. The full variable domain, with the rest looked up from reference TRBV30 and TRBJ2-7, is SQTIHQWPATLVQPVGSPLSLECTVEGTSNPNLYWYRQAAGRGLQLLFYSVGIGQISSEVPQNLSASRPQDRQFILSSKKLLLSDSGFYLCAWSGERTTGGGSYEQYFGPGTRLTVT.

The genes are TRBV10-2 and TRBJ2-2; weak D call: TRBD1 (6 bases). Trimming removed 3 bases at V and 6 bases at J, with 14 bases between. The CDR3 is 15 amino acids. CDR1 and CDR2 from the germline V gene are WSHSY and SAAADI. As DNA, the CDR3 is TGCGCCAGCAGTGATACCGACAGGCGAGCCGGGGAGCTGTTTTTT. Translation gives CASSDTDRRAGELFF.

The chain is built from TRBV7-9 and TRBJ2-7, with TRBD2 matching 11 bases. J was trimmed by 4 bases and V by 5 bases; bases with no gene match: 7. The CDR3 totals 15 residues. Germline loops: CDR1 SEHNR, CDR2 FQNEAQ (reference sequence). The CDR3 sequence is CASSPASGRTYEQYF. CDR3 coding DNA: TGTGCCAGCAGCCCTGCTAGCGGGAGGACGTACGAGCAGTACTTC.

This sequence joins TRBV15 and TRBJ1-6; D is unresolved. This CDR3 is built from 15 residues. Germline V CDR1 and CDR2: LNHNV, YYDKDF (reference sequence). Trimming removed 3 bases from V and 1 base from J, with 7 bases in between. As DNA, the CDR3 is TGTGCCACCAGCAGCTACCCTTCCTATAATTCACCCCTCCACTTT. Translation gives CATSSYPSYNSPLHF.

V gene TRBV7-9 combines with J gene TRBJ2-3, with D tentatively TRBD2 (6 bases). CDR1 SEHNR and CDR2 FQNEAQ come from the germline V gene (reference sequence). V shed 6 bases and J shed 9 bases, with 22 bases lying between them. The CDR3 sequence is 15 residues long. CDR3: CASSPFGGRLSTQYF. The CDR3 DNA reads TGTGCCAGCAGTCCGTTCGGGGGTAGGTTGAGCACGCAGTATTTT.

CDR3 nucleotides: TGTGCCAGCAGGCCATTTGCTAGCGGGGGCACAGATACGCAGTATTTT. Translating gives CASRPFASGGTDTQYF. This chain links TRBV2 with TRBJ2-3; TRBD2 agrees at 9 bases. CDR1 is SNHLY, CDR2 FYNNEI, per germline. This CDR3 region has 16 residues. The J segment lost 1 base and the V segment lost 6 bases, leaving 8 bases of the junction unmatched.

The chain employs TRBV6-6 and TRBJ1-6; D is ambiguous. V gave up 2 bases and J gave up 10 bases, with 6 bases separating them. Germline V gene sequence: CDR1 MNHNY, CDR2 SVGAGI (reference sequence). The CDR3 spans 12 residues. Here the CDR3 reads CASSYVESPLHF. The CDR3 nucleotides are TGTGCCAGCAGTTACGTCGAGTCACCCCTCCACTTT.

The chain couples TRBV19 to TRBJ2-6; 7 bases are a match to TRBD2. The germline CDR1 and CDR2 sequences are LNHDA and SQIVND (reference sequence). Trimming took 1 base from V and 0 from J; bases not matched to a gene: 12. The CDR3 runs to 20 residues. CDR3 DNA: TGTGCCAGTAGTATAGCCCCTAGCGGAAAGCTTCTCTCTGGGGCCAACGTCCTGACTTTC. It is translated as CASSIAPSGKLLSGANVLTF.

The chain couples TRBV6-1 to TRBJ1-1; TRBD1 aligns across 7 bases. CDR1 is MNHNS and CDR2 is SASEGT in the germline V gene. CDR3 length: 15 amino acids. V was clipped by 3 bases and J by 5 bases; unmatched bases: 9. Here the CDR3 DNA reads TGTGCCAGCAGTGAGGACAGGTCAGGGGGAACTGAAGCTTTCTTT. Residues: CASSEDRSGGTEAFF.

The chain combines TRBV4-3 with TRBJ2-5; D uncertain. The germline V gene has CDR1 LGHNA and CDR2 YSLEER. With 4 bases removed from V and 5 bases from J, the gap between germline ends came to 11 bases. This CDR3 region has 13 residues. CDR3 sequence: CASSPRMEETQYF. The CDR3 coding sequence is TGCGCCAGCAGCCCTAGGATGGAGGAGACCCAGTACTTC.

This chain joins TRBV6-2 or TRBV6-3 and TRBJ1-2; 8 nucleotides agree with TRBD1. J lost 6 bases, V lost 5 bases, and 5 bases had no gene match. The CDR3 covers 13 residues. Germline V gene data show CDR1 as MNHEY and CDR2 as SVGEGT. The CDR3 loop reads CASSDRGSNGYTF. The CDR3 DNA is TGTGCCAGCAGTGACAGGGGAAGTAATGGCTACACCTTC.

The chain carries TRBV2 and TRBJ2-5; weak D call: TRBD1 (5 bases). This CDR3 has 12 residues. The V gene lost 4 bases and the J gene lost 5 bases, with 8 bases spanning the gap. Per the germline V gene, CDR1 is SNHLY and CDR2 is FYNNEI. This CDR3 is CASSGGRETQYF. In DNA form, the CDR3 reads TGTGCCAGCAGTGGGGGCAGGGAGACCCAGTACTTC.

The genes are TRBV7-9 and TRBJ1-2; D is undetermined. The CDR3 spans 16 residues. V shed 1 base and J shed 2 bases, with 14 bases lying between them. CDR1 and CDR2 (germline): SEHNR, FQNEAQ (reference sequence). CDR3: CASSLGVRGENYGYTF. The CDR3 DNA sequence: TGTGCCAGCAGCTTAGGGGTTCGAGGTGAGAACTATGGCTACACCTTC.

The CDR3 is CASSLAPRRGEYEQYF. DNA for the CDR3: TGTGCCAGCAGCTTGGCCCCGCGGCGGGGGGAGTACGAGCAGTACTTC. The V and J genes are TRBV5-6 and TRBJ2-7, with 8 positions matching TRBD2. The V and J ends lost 0 bases and 4 bases, in that order; junction bases with no gene match: 9. Looked up from germline, CDR1 is SGHDT and CDR2 is YYEEEE. CDR3 size: 16 residues.

This chain joins TRBV9 and TRBJ1-1, with a possible D match to TRBD1 (6 bases). V lost 4 bases to trimming and J lost 0 bases, with 13 bases between them. Per germline, CDR1 SGDLS and CDR2 YYNGEE. The CDR3 sequence is 15 residues long. CDR3 amino acids: CASSPRDNMNTEAFF. The CDR3 nucleotides read TGTGCCAGCAGCCCCCGGGACAACATGAACACTGAAGCTTTCTTT.

The V call is TRBV19, the J call TRBJ2-1; unclear D gene. CDR3 size: 15 residues. Germline V lookup: CDR1 LNHDA, CDR2 SQIVND (reference sequence). Trimming cost V 2 bases and J 7 bases, with 15 bases left between them. This CDR3 reads CASSISRVGLNEQFF. The DNA for the CDR3 is TGTGCCAGTAGTATAAGTAGGGTTGGATTGAATGAGCAGTTCTTC.

This chain links TRBV20-1 with TRBJ1-1; D might be TRBD1 (5 bases). Germline V lookup: CDR1 DFQATT, CDR2 SNEGSKA (reference sequence). This CDR3 region has 11 residues. V was trimmed by 7 bases and J by 10 bases, leaving 16 bases between them. The CDR3 spells CSGLSRVIAFF. CDR3 in DNA: TGCAGTGGGCTCTCCAGGGTTATAGCTTTCTTT.